This entry is about one TCR beta chain. Researchers prepared the TCRbeta library using unique molecular identifiers, the study reports. Each CDR3 protein gets one entry after TCRdb re-called the PCR reads with MiXCR. The data contain a few hundred thousand distinct CDR3 sequences, around 13% of them singletons. The data derive from a study of T-cell reconstitution after alpha-beta-depleted transplantation in children. There are 13 residues in the CDR3. The ends were cut back, 4 bases at V and 9 bases at J, with 13 bases in the middle. In germline, CDR1 is SGHVS, CDR2 FQNEAQ. The sequence came from a human donor who donated a stem cell graft to a child with combined immunodeficiency. V usage is TRBV7-8 and J usage is TRBJ2-1, with a possible D match to TRBD1 (5 bases). Material: PBMCs from the stem cell graft donor, obtained from the stem cell graft. CDR3 sequence (DNA): TGTGCCAGCAGCTCACAGGTACGAAGTGAGCAGTTCTTC. Residues: CASSSQVRSEQFF.